This TCR beta chain was captured by sequencing in a study of T cell responses to AZD1222 COVID-19 vaccine. Study context: Pooled in the analysis were second doses at about 4 or about 12 weeks. Study-wide results and caveats: Repertoires were obtained only post-peak T cell response. Donors were chiefly white British, with a greater number of females, and clonal diversity was perhaps underestimated.

In regard to this clone: Antigen unknown.

Generated by immunoSEQ multiplex PCR, the TCRdb table keeps only in-frame clones and is missing some. Of just under 90,000 clones in the sample, approximately 86% were seen once. Sequenced material: peripheral blood, taken on day 0 of AZD1222 vaccination. The source of this sequence is an adult in good health.

CDR3 nucleotides: TGCGCCAGCAGCCAAGAGTTGGAGAGTTACAATGAGCAGTTCTTC. Residues: CASSQELESYNEQFF. V and J are TRBV4-3 and TRBJ2-1; D gene ambiguous. The CDR3 totals 15 residues. The V gene's germline CDR1 is LGHNA and CDR2 YSLEER. Deletions cut 0 bases from V and 4 bases from J, with 10 bases between.